A single sample gave rise to the 30 T cell receptor beta chains below, sequenced in a study of long-term antiretroviral therapy in people with HIV. It was version v3.0 of the immunoSEQ assay that was run at survey level. Produced via immunoSEQ multiplex PCR; TCRdb's table is partial and in-frame only. This sample has about 20,000 clones, with about 92% found just once. This sample comprised unsorted PBMCs, obtained 4.4 years after starting antiretroviral therapy. The receptors here all came from a woman in her forties or fifties with HIV.

The rearrangement uses TRBV7-8 and TRBJ1-1; D gene unclear. This CDR3 is built from 13 residues. The germline V and J ends were trimmed by 5 bases and 1 base, with 8 bases remaining between them. Germline CDR1 and CDR2: SGHVS and FQNEAQ. The CDR3, as DNA: TGTGCCAGCAGCAGGACCGAGAACACTGAAGCTTTCTTT. As protein: CASSRTENTEAFF.

V and J are TRBV7-3 and TRBJ1-1; TRBD1 is a possible D gene (5 bases). There are 16 residues in the CDR3. Trimming pared 2 bases from V and 1 base from J, leaving 14 bases between. The germline CDR1 and CDR2 sequences are SGHTA and FQGTGA. The CDR3 DNA reads as TGTGCCAGCAGCTTAGGGGGTGTACGATCGAACACTGAAGCTTTCTTT. It encodes CASSLGGVRSNTEAFF.

The chain is built from TRBV7-9 and TRBJ2-2, with a tentative D call TRBD2 (5 bases). With 5 bases removed from V and 1 base from J, the gap between germline ends came to 17 bases. Germline CDR1 reads SEHNR; CDR2 reads FQNEAQ (reference sequence). The CDR3 is 17 amino acids. CDR3 region: CASSPRADSRNTGELFF. The CDR3 DNA reads as TGTGCCAGCAGCCCGAGGGCAGATTCTAGGAACACCGGGGAGCTGTTTTTT.

The J gene is TRBJ1-4, the V gene TRBV4-1, with D unclear. V shed 1 base and J shed 1 base, with 16 bases lying between them. This CDR3 contains 18 residues. The germline V gene encodes CDR1 MGHRA and CDR2 YSYEKL. DNA for the CDR3: TGCGCCAGCAGCCAAGGGGTGGGCAGTTCGCAAACTAATGAAAAACTGTTTTTT. Amino acid sequence: CASSQGVGSSQTNEKLFF.

J is TRBJ1-2 and V is TRBV27, with D possibly matching TRBD1 (6 bases). Germline CDR1 reads MNHEY; CDR2 reads SMNVEV (reference sequence). The CDR3 is made up of 15 amino acids. With 6 bases removed from V and 5 bases from J, the gap between germline ends came to 19 bases. The CDR3 DNA is TGTGCCAGCAGCCTCGGACGGAGGGGGTTATATGGCTACACCTTC. Translating gives CASSLGRRGLYGYTF.

The chain recombines TRBV10-2 with TRBJ2-3; weak D call: TRBD1 (5 bases). The length of the CDR3 is 14 residues. In germline, CDR1 is WSHSY, CDR2 SAAADI. The CDR3 DNA is TGCGCTACTACCCCATCAGGGAACACAGATACGCAGTATTTT. This translates into CATTPSGNTDTQYF.

The J gene is TRBJ2-3, the V gene TRBV18; 7 bases match TRBD1. The CDR3 has 15 residues. CDR1 and CDR2 from the germline V gene are KGHSH and LQKENI. J was trimmed by 2 bases and V by 3 bases; bases with no gene match: 5. CDR3 DNA: TGTGCCAGCTCACCCCCGGGACAGCCCACAGATACGCAGTATTTT. Its translation: CASSPPGQPTDTQYF.

The chain uses TRBV25-1 and TRBJ2-7, with a possible D match to TRBD2 (6 bases). Trimming removed 2 bases from V and 2 bases from J, with 7 bases in between. Germline V gene sequence: CDR1 MGHDK, CDR2 SYGVNS. There are 13 residues in the CDR3. Written as DNA, the CDR3 is TGTGCCAGCAGTGAACGCGGGACCTACGAGCAGTACTTC. This encodes CASSERGTYEQYF.

CDR3 DNA: TGTGCCAGAAGCTTAGAGGGGCAGGGAGTTCCTAGCTCTGGAAACACCATATATTTT. Protein: CARSLEGQGVPSSGNTIYF. V is TRBV7-5 and J is TRBJ1-3. TRBV7-5 is annotated as a pseudogene. This CDR3 comprises 19 residues.

A single count supports this clone. The chain has TRBV6-6 and TRBJ1-2; 8 positions agree with TRBD1. After removal of 6 bases from V and 5 bases from J, the junction contained 14 bases not matched to a gene. Germline V lookup: CDR1 MNHNY, CDR2 SVGAGI (reference sequence). The CDR3 extends over 16 amino acids. The CDR3 loop reads CASRQEGQAHRYGYTF. The CDR3 nucleotides are TGTGCCAGCAGACAGGAGGGACAGGCCCACCGTTATGGCTACACCTTC.

In DNA form, the CDR3 reads TGTGCCAGCAGCTTGGAACTAGCGGGGACAACAGATACGCAGTATTTT. Its protein is CASSLELAGTTDTQYF. The chain carries TRBV5-4 and TRBJ2-3; 10 bases are shared with TRBD2. Trimming cost V 0 bases and J 3 bases; bases outside gene matches: 4. Germline V CDR1 and CDR2: SGHNT, YYREEE (reference sequence). This CDR3 spans 16 amino acids.

The gene calls are TRBV4-3 and TRBJ2-3; 8 bases are shared with TRBD2. The V gene end was trimmed by 3 bases and the J gene end by 0 bases; junction bases not matched to a gene: 17. From germline, CDR1 is LGHNA and CDR2 YSLEER. This CDR3 spans 20 amino acids. The CDR3 is CASSQGSGLVSPASTDTQYF. The CDR3 DNA is TGCGCCAGCAGCCAGGGGTCGGGACTAGTGTCCCCTGCTAGCACAGATACGCAGTATTTT.

J is TRBJ1-3 and V is TRBV5-5, with D perhaps TRBD1 (5 bases). The germline V gene encodes CDR1 SGHKS and CDR2 YYEKEE (reference sequence). CDR3 length equals 15 residues. V was clipped by 4 bases and J by 0 bases, with 11 bases between them. Here the CDR3 DNA reads TGTGCCAGCAGCGGGGGATCGAGCTCTGGAAACACCATATATTTT. Protein product: CASSGGSSSGNTIYF.

The chain carries TRBV7-6 and TRBJ1-6, with 7 bases fitting TRBD1. After removal of 1 base from V and 12 bases from J, the junction contained 6 bases not matched to a gene. The CDR3 totals 14 residues. The germline gives CDR1 SGHVS, CDR2 FNYEAQ. The CDR3 region has the DNA TGTGCCAGCAGCTTAGGGACAGGCTTGAGACCCCTCCACTTT. Translating it yields CASSLGTGLRPLHF.

This clone was counted a single time. The rearrangement uses TRBV29-1 and TRBJ2-5, with 11 bases aligning to TRBD1. Losses at the gene ends were 5 bases for V and 1 base for J; bases not matched to a gene: 9. The germline V gene encodes CDR1 SQVTM and CDR2 ANQGSEA. The CDR3 contains 16 residues. The CDR3 spells CSVRTGGSVGQETQYF. For the CDR3, the DNA is TGCAGCGTTCGGACAGGGGGCTCGGTCGGCCAAGAGACCCAGTACTTC.

This sequence joins TRBV6-1 and TRBJ2-3; possibly TRBD1 for D (5 bases). From germline, CDR1 is MNHNS and CDR2 SASEGT. With 8 bases removed from V and 8 bases from J, the gap between germline ends came to 14 bases. CDR3 size: 12 residues. For the CDR3, the DNA is TGTGCCAGCCGCATGGGGCTTAGTACGCAGTATTTT. Translated, it gives CASRMGLSTQYF.

J is TRBJ2-7 and V is TRBV2; 9 positions match TRBD1. CDR1 is SNHLY and CDR2 is FYNNEI in the germline V gene. The CDR3 has 13 residues. The trim removed 7 bases at V and 5 bases at J, leaving 6 bases unmatched. CDR3 nucleotide sequence: TGTGCCAGCACCCGAGACAGGGGGGACGAGCAGTACTTC. It is translated as CASTRDRGDEQYF.

J is TRBJ2-1 and V is TRBV18; 7 bases agree with TRBD1. V lost 6 bases, J lost 6 bases, and 14 bases stayed unmatched. Germline V CDR1 and CDR2: KGHSH, LQKENI. This CDR3 is 16 amino acids long. CDR3 coding DNA: TGTGCCAGCTCGCCGACTCGACAGGGCGTCGGCAATGAGCAGTTCTTC. Its translation: CASSPTRQGVGNEQFF.

The rearrangement joins TRBV19 to TRBJ1-5, with D perhaps TRBD1 (6 bases). Germline V gene sequence: CDR1 LNHDA, CDR2 SQIVND (reference sequence). The ends were cut back, 3 bases at V and 7 bases at J, with 10 bases in the middle. The CDR3 runs 13 residues. The CDR3 coding sequence is TGTGCCAGTAGTATTCAGGGGTTACAGCCCCAGCATTTT. Translation gives CASSIQGLQPQHF.

J is TRBJ1-1 and V is TRBV5-1; 7 bases match TRBD1. The junction had 5 bases not matched to a gene; V was cut back by 3 bases and J by 0 bases. The CDR3 totals 15 residues. Germline V CDR1 and CDR2: SGHRS, YFSETQ. For the CDR3, the DNA is TGCGCCAGCAGCTCGGGACAGCTCATGAACACTGAAGCTTTCTTT. Encoded protein: CASSSGQLMNTEAFF.

This clone appeared a single time. This sequence joins TRBV4-3 and TRBJ2-5; TRBD2 agrees at 11 bases. After removal of 0 bases from V and 1 base from J, the junction contained 4 bases not matched to a gene. The CDR3 extends over 17 amino acids. In germline, CDR1 is LGHNA, CDR2 YSLEER. The CDR3 DNA follows: TGCGCCAGCAGCCAAGATCTAGCGGGGGGAACCCAAGAGACCCAGTACTTC. Amino acid sequence: CASSQDLAGGTQETQYF.

The chain carries TRBV30 and TRBJ1-4; possible D gene TRBD1, 6 bases. V lost 2 bases and J 5 bases, leaving 15 bases between the germline ends. Germline V gene lookup returns CDR1 GTSNPN and CDR2 SVGIG (reference sequence). The CDR3 contains 15 residues. This chain's CDR3 is CAWSPGRGGNEKLFF. The CDR3 DNA is TGTGCCTGGAGTCCGGGGCGAGGGGGAAATGAAAAACTGTTTTTT.

The chain employs TRBV2 and TRBJ1-2, with a weak D call TRBD1 (6 bases). V lost 1 base and J 4 bases, leaving 13 bases between the germline ends. Germline lookup yields CDR1 SNHLY and CDR2 FYNNEI. The CDR3 loop spans 15 amino acids. The CDR3 sequence: CASSEVRGAFYGYTF. The CDR3 bases are TGTGCCAGCAGTGAAGTCCGGGGGGCGTTCTATGGCTACACCTTC.

V gene TRBV5-1 combines with J gene TRBJ2-3, with D tentatively TRBD1 or TRBD2 (6 bases each). V lost 4 bases and J 4 bases, leaving 16 bases between the germline ends. This CDR3 contains 15 residues. Per the germline V gene, CDR1 is SGHRS and CDR2 is YFSETQ. CDR3 nucleotides: TGCGCCAGCAGCCCGCAAACGGGGGCTGCAGATACGCAGTATTTT. As protein: CASSPQTGAADTQYF.

This clone occurred once. This rearrangement joins TRBV19 to TRBJ1-6; D is unresolved. Germline assignment: CDR1 LNHDA and CDR2 SQIVND (reference sequence). CDR3 length: 15 amino acids. V was cut by 8 bases and J by 0 bases, with 11 bases left in between. CDR3 sequence reads: CASCVSISYNSPLHF. DNA of the CDR3: TGTGCCAGTTGCGTGTCGATCTCCTATAATTCACCCCTCCACTTT.

The V call is TRBV5-6, the J call TRBJ1-5; D remains ambiguous. In germline, CDR1 is SGHDT, CDR2 YYEEEE. The length of the CDR3 is 15 residues. The V and J ends lost 1 base and 2 bases respectively, with 10 bases between them. The DNA of the CDR3 is TGTGCCAGCAGCTTGCAGTCCGGGGGCAATCAGCCCCAGCATTTT. Protein sequence: CASSLQSGGNQPQHF.

The chain combines TRBV6-1 with TRBJ2-3; 12 nucleotides align to TRBD2. This CDR3 is built from 17 residues. Trimming removed 4 bases from V and 1 base from J; junction bases left unmatched: 6. Per the germline V gene, CDR1 is MNHNS and CDR2 is SASEGT. The DNA for the CDR3 is TGTGCCAGCAGTGGTACTCCTAGCGGGGGGGGCACAGATACGCAGTATTTT. Residues: CASSGTPSGGGTDTQYF.

The V and J genes are TRBV30 and TRBJ1-5, with 9 bases fitting TRBD1. Germline lookup yields CDR1 GTSNPN and CDR2 SVGIG (reference sequence). The CDR3 length is 13 residues. V lost 2 bases, J lost 5 bases, and 1 base stayed unmatched. CDR3 loop: CAWSRTGDQPQHF. Here the CDR3 DNA reads TGTGCCTGGAGTCGGACAGGGGATCAGCCCCAGCATTTT.

As concerns this clone: Mismatch with germline at one junction end may stem from a read error. This chain uses TRBV7-7 with TRBJ2-5; maybe TRBD2 (6 bases). The CDR3 spans 12 residues. Germline V CDR1 and CDR2: SSHAT, FNYEAQ (reference sequence). The CDR3 loop reads CASSFGGETQYF. CDR3 bases: TGTGCTAGCAGCTTTGGGGGGGAGACCCAGTACTTC.

V is TRBV5-1 and J is TRBJ2-4; tentatively, D is TRBD1 or TRBD2 (5 bases each). The germline V gene encodes CDR1 SGHRS and CDR2 YFSETQ. The ends were cut back, 10 bases at V and 8 bases at J, with 25 bases in the middle. This CDR3 has 15 amino acids. The CDR3 coding sequence is TGCGCCTGTGCGATCGGGACGAGGAGGATGGACATTCAGTACTTC. This codes for CACAIGTRRMDIQYF.